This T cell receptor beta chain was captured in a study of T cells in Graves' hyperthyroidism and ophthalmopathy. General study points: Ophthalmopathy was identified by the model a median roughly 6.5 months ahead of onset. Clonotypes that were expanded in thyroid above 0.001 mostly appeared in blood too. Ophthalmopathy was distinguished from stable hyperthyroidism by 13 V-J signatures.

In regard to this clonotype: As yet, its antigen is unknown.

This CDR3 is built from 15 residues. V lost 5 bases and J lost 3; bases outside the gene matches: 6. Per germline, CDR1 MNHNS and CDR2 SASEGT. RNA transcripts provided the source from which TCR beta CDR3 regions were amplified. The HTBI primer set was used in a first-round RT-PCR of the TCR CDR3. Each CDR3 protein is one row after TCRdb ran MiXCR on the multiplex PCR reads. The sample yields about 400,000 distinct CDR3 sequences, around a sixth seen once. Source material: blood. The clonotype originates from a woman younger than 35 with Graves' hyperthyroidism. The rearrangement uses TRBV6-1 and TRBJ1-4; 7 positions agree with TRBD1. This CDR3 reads CASSLRTGPNEKLFF. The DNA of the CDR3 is TGTGCCAGCAGTTTAAGGACAGGCCCTAATGAAAAACTGTTTTTT.